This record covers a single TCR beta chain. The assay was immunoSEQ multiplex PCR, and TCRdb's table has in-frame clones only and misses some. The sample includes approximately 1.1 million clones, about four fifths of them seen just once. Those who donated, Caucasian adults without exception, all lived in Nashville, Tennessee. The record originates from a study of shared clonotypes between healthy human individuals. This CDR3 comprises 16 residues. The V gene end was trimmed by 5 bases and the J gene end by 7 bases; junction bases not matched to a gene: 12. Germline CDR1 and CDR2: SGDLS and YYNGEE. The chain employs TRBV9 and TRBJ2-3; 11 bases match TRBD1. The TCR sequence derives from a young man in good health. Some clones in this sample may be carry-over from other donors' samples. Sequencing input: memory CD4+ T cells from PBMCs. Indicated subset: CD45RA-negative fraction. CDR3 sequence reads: CASRPTGTGGRNTQYF. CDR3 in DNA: TGTGCCAGCAGACCAACCGGGACAGGGGGAAGGAATACGCAGTATTTT.